These 5 T cell receptor beta chains were sequenced from one sample in a study of blood T cells in healthy people across ages. The use of a sample-barcoded 5' primer and a J-beta primer mix characterized a second PCR of roughly 6 to 11 cycles. TCRdb independently ran MiXCR on the 5' RACE reads; one entry per CDR3 protein. The table has approximately 780,000 distinct CDR3 sequences, roughly 24% seen once. The same data also went into a second study, on T cells of mothers and their children.

The material sequenced was blood. These receptors came from a boy between 10 and 17 years old in good health.

This chain joins TRBV4-1 and TRBJ2-5; D might be TRBD2 (6 bases). Germline V gene sequence: CDR1 MGHRA, CDR2 YSYEKL. Trimming stripped 1 base from V and 11 bases from J, with 20 bases between. This CDR3 region has 15 residues. The CDR3 region is CASSQGTLRGGEQYF. As DNA, the CDR3 is TGCGCCAGCAGCCAAGGGACTCTTCGTGGAGGGGAGCAGTACTTC.

A word on this clonotype: At one end the junction does not follow the germline gene, possibly because of a read error. The J gene is TRBJ1-1, the V gene TRBV30, with 7 bases identical to TRBD1. Per germline, CDR1 GTSNPN and CDR2 SVGIG (reference sequence). This CDR3 has 13 amino acids. This CDR3 is CAWRRQGGTEASF. The CDR3 coding sequence is TGTGCCTGGAGAAGACAGGGTGGTACTGAAGCTTCCTTT.

The CDR3 here is CASSHQEVPKPETQYF. CDR3 sequence (DNA): TGCGCCAGCAGCCATCAGGAGGTCCCGAAGCCAGAGACCCAGTACTTC. J is TRBJ2-5 and V is TRBV4-1; TRBD2 might be the D (5 bases). Trimming stripped 3 bases from V and 4 bases from J, with 18 bases between. This CDR3 comprises 16 residues. Germline V gene lookup returns CDR1 MGHRA and CDR2 YSYEKL.

This clonotype was counted a few times. V usage is TRBV11-2 and J usage is TRBJ2-7, with D maybe TRBD1 (5 bases). The CDR3 runs to 13 residues. V lost 2 bases and J lost 7, with 12 bases in between. Germline loops: CDR1 SGHAT, CDR2 FQNNGV. The CDR3 nucleotides read TGTGCCAGCAGCTTACTGGACAAGGGGGAGCAGTACTTC. Encoded protein: CASSLLDKGEQYF.

This clonotype showed up just a few times. At one end the junction does not follow the germline gene, possibly because of a read error. The rearrangement joins TRBV7-7 to TRBJ2-1; 9 bases agree with TRBD2. Germline-derived CDR1 and CDR2 are SSHAT and FNYEAQ (reference sequence). There are 18 residues in the CDR3. In DNA form, the CDR3 reads TGTGCTAGCAGCTTAGGAGGGACTAGCACTCCTCCCTACAATGAGCAGTTCTTC. Translated, it gives CASSLGGTSTPPYNEQFF.